This is a list of T cell receptor beta chains from one sample in a study of blood T cell repertoires in COVID-19. Sequencing was performed with immunoSEQ multiplex PCR; in TCRdb, only in-frame clones are kept and a portion is missing. Of some 180,000 clones detected, 85% to 90% appear once; the ten largest clones hold 6.5% to 9%. Specimen: peripheral blood. The receptors were sampled from an older woman with acute or convalescent COVID-19. CDR3s include the opening cysteine and the closing phenylalanine or tryptophan. D genes are given only for firm matches. The size entry is marked missing in some rows and otherwise reads once, few, many or a size class.

NA	TRBV18	TRBJ1-3	NA	CASSPSGVGNTIYF	TGTGCCAGCTCACCGTCCGGGGTTGGAAACACCATATATTTT
TRBD2	TRBV5-1	TRBJ2-1	NA	CASSPGGGQNTKSSYNEQFF	TGCGCCAGCAGCCCCGGGGGGGGGCAAAACACAAAAAGCTCCTACAATGAGCAGTTCTTC
TRBD2	TRBV9	TRBJ2-1	NA	CASSVTSGSNNEQFF	TGTGCCAGCAGCGTGACTAGCGGGAGTAACAATGAGCAGTTCTTC
TRBD1	TRBV3-1/TRBV3-2	TRBJ2-4	few	CASSQAGQLNIQYF	TGTGCCAGCAGCCAAGCGGGACAGCTAAACATTCAGTACTTC
NA	TRBV18	TRBJ2-1	NA	CASSPRPGPPNEQFF	TGTGCCAGCTCACCACGGCCAGGGCCCCCAAATGAGCAGTTCTTC
TRBD1	TRBV7-8	TRBJ1-5	NA	CASSSLGQGYQPQHF	TGTGCCAGCAGCTCTTTAGGACAGGGGTATCAGCCCCAGCATTTT
NA	TRBV18	TRBJ1-5	NA	CASSPPGDNQPQHF	TGTGCCAGCTCACCACCAGGGGACAATCAGCCCCAGCATTTT
TRBD1	TRBV9	TRBJ1-2	NA	CASSVDDRGLGGYTF	TGTGCCAGCAGCGTAGACGACAGGGGCCTAGGTGGCTACACCTTC
NA	TRBV3-1/TRBV3-2	TRBJ2-5	NA	CASSQEGLQGGETQYF	TGTGCCAGCAGCCAAGAGGGGTTACAGGGAGGGGAGACCCAGTACTTC
NA	TRBV6-5	TRBJ1-5	NA	CASRAGRDNQPQHF	TGTGCCAGCAGAGCCGGACGGGACAATCAGCCCCAGCATTTT
NA	TRBV7-6	TRBJ2-1	NA	CASSLEGRLGNEQFF	TGTGCCAGCAGCTTAGAAGGTAGACTAGGGAATGAGCAGTTCTTC
NA	TRBV4-1	TRBJ2-5	NA	CASSQVWQGIETQYF	TGCGCCAGCAGCCAAGTTTGGCAGGGGATAGAGACCCAGTACTTC
TRBD1	TRBV5-1	TRBJ1-3	NA	CASSLEPGQGTPGNTIYF	TGCGCCAGCAGCTTGGAACCGGGACAGGGGACTCCAGGAAACACCATATATTTT
NA	TRBV28	TRBJ2-7	once	CASSPGGVARAEQYF	TGTGCCAGCAGTCCCGGCGGGGTCGCTCGAGCCGAGCAGTACTTC
NA	TRBV6-5	TRBJ1-3	NA	CASRPQGFSGNTIYF	TGTGCCAGCAGGCCACAGGGATTCTCTGGAAACACCATATATTTT
NA	TRBV5-1	TRBJ2-5	once	CASSLNSPSQETQYF	TGCGCCAGCAGCTTGAACTCCCCGTCCCAAGAGACCCAGTACTTC
NA	TRBV3-1/TRBV3-2	TRBJ2-5	NA	CASSQALAGPHQTQYF	TGTGCCAGCAGCCAAGCCTTGGCGGGACCTCACCAGACCCAGTACTTC
TRBD2	TRBV30	TRBJ2-1	NA	CAWRLAALYNEQFF	TGTGCCTGGAGGCTAGCGGCCCTCTACAATGAGCAGTTCTTC
NA	TRBV25-1	TRBJ1-6	NA	CASSEGAGYNSPLHF	TGTGCCAGCAGTGAAGGGGCAGGTTATAATTCACCCCTCCACTTT
TRBD1	TRBV25-1	TRBJ2-5	NA	CASSDPGTGQETQYF	TGTGCCAGCAGTGACCCCGGGACAGGGCAAGAGACCCAGTACTTC
TRBD1	TRBV6-5	TRBJ1-6	NA	CASSKTGQGTLHF	TGTGCCAGCAGTAAGACGGGACAGGGCACCCTCCACTTT
TRBD1	TRBV28	TRBJ1-1	NA	CASKGQGNTEAFF	TGTGCCAGCAAGGGACAGGGGAACACTGAAGCTTTCTTT
TRBD1	TRBV2	TRBJ2-2	NA	CASSELQGVNTGELFF	TGTGCCAGCAGTGAATTACAGGGGGTTAACACCGGGGAGCTGTTTTTT
TRBD1	TRBV6-5	TRBJ1-2	NA	CASSPYDRGHYGYTF	TGTGCCAGCAGTCCGTACGACAGGGGGCACTATGGCTACACCTTC
NA	TRBV3-1/TRBV3-2	TRBJ2-2	NA	CASSQQGTGELFF	TGTGCCAGCAGCCAACAGGGCACCGGGGAGCTGTTTTTT
TRBD2	TRBV11-3	TRBJ2-1	few	CASSLATSGSYNEQFF	TGTGCCAGCAGCTTAGCGACTAGCGGGAGTTATAATGAGCAGTTCTTC
NA	TRBV28	TRBJ1-1	NA	CASSIGQTEAFF	TGTGCCAGCAGTATAGGACAAACTGAAGCTTTCTTT
TRBD1	TRBV6-5	TRBJ1-6	NA	CASSYGTGGSPLHF	TGTGCCAGCAGTTATGGGACAGGGGGCTCACCCCTCCACTTT
NA	TRBV2	TRBJ2-1	few	CASSRDRPSYNEQFF	TGTGCCAGCAGTCGCGACAGACCCTCCTACAATGAGCAGTTCTTC
NA	TRBV6-6	TRBJ1-3	NA	CASSAEGRSGNTIYF	TGTGCCAGCAGTGCCGAGGGCCGCTCTGGAAACACCATATATTTT
NA	TRBV7-9	TRBJ1-1	NA	CASSLSTTTAEAFF	TGTGCCAGCAGCTTAAGTACGACAACCGCTGAAGCTTTCTTT
NA	TRBV5-6	TRBJ1-2	NA	CASSWGPTRDYGYTF	TGTGCCAGCAGCTGGGGGCCCACCAGAGACTATGGCTACACCTTC
NA	TRBV7-2	TRBJ1-1	NA	CASSFGGGATEAFF	TGTGCCAGCAGCTTCGGTGGGGGGGCCACTGAAGCTTTCTTT
NA	TRBV7-6	TRBJ2-7	NA	CASSLHSPNEQYF	TGTGCCAGCAGCTTACATAGCCCCAACGAGCAGTACTTC
TRBD1	TRBV18	TRBJ1-4	once	CASSPGQGYEKLFF	TGTGCCAGCTCACCTGGACAGGGTTATGAAAAACTGTTTTTT
TRBD2	TRBV5-1	TRBJ2-1	NA	CASSLEVTSGRGEQFF	TGCGCCAGCAGCTTGGAGGTGACTAGCGGGAGGGGTGAGCAGTTCTTC
NA	TRBV4-2	TRBJ1-2	NA	CASSPATGHYGYTF	TGTGCCAGCAGCCCAGCCACAGGCCACTATGGCTACACCTTC
NA	TRBV7-2	TRBJ1-1	NA	CASTLRAGSNTEAFF	TGTGCCAGCACCCTTAGAGCGGGTTCGAACACTGAAGCTTTCTTT
NA	TRBV20-1	TRBJ2-1	NA	CSLEISSSQFF	TGCAGCCTGGAAATTAGCTCTAGCCAGTTCTTC
NA	TRBV9	TRBJ1-6	NA	CASSVGPGRANSPLHF	TGTGCCAGCAGCGTAGGGCCCGGGAGGGCTAATTCACCCCTCCACTTT
TRBD2	TRBV19	TRBJ2-1	few	CASSMTSGSGGEQFF	TGTGCCAGTAGTATGACTAGCGGGAGTGGCGGTGAGCAGTTCTTC
TRBD1	TRBV19	TRBJ1-2	NA	CASTITRGTGDGHTF	TGTGCCAGTACCATCACCCGAGGGACAGGGGATGGCCACACCTTC
NA	TRBV28	TRBJ1-1	NA	CASSLSGYPEAFF	TGTGCCAGCAGTTTATCAGGGTACCCTGAAGCTTTCTTT
NA	TRBV5-4	TRBJ2-1	NA	CASSLVRVTSNEQFF	TGTGCCAGCAGCTTGGTTAGAGTGACTAGCAATGAGCAGTTCTTC
TRBD1	TRBV29-1	TRBJ1-1	NA	CSGDRGNTEAFF	TGCAGCGGTGACAGGGGTAACACTGAAGCTTTCTTT
NA	TRBV24-1	TRBJ2-5	NA	CATSDGQGREETQYF	TGTGCCACCAGTGATGGGCAGGGGAGAGAAGAGACCCAGTACTTC
TRBD1	TRBV7-6	TRBJ2-4	NA	CASSPGQELAKNIQYF	TGTGCCAGCAGCCCCGGACAGGAACTAGCCAAAAACATTCAGTACTTC
NA	TRBV6-6	TRBJ2-3	NA	CASSYALAETDTQYF	TGTGCCAGCAGTTACGCACTAGCAGAAACAGATACGCAGTATTTT
TRBD1	TRBV19	TRBJ1-2	NA	CASSLRTGFGYTF	TGTGCCAGTAGTCTCCGGACAGGGTTTGGCTACACCTTC
NA	TRBV11-2	TRBJ2-1	NA	CASSSFLGGRNNEQFF	TGTGCCAGCAGCTCTTTCCTAGGGGGAAGGAACAATGAGCAGTTCTTC
NA	TRBV11-2	TRBJ1-4	NA	CASSSKALQGANEKLFF	TGTGCCAGCAGCTCGAAAGCCCTGCAGGGCGCTAATGAAAAACTGTTTTTT